The text below deals with one TCR beta chain. These data belong to a study of technical replicates of blood from a few donors. TCRdb's copy holds only in-frame clones and misses some; the assay was immunoSEQ multiplex PCR. Among 50,000 to 70,000 clones listed, over 85% were seen once. Germline V lookup: CDR1 MNHEY, CDR2 SMNVEV (reference sequence). There are 15 residues in the CDR3. V was pared by 5 bases and J by 6 bases, with 7 bases of the junction left unmatched. This chain links TRBV27 with TRBJ2-2; TRBD1 matches 9 bases. The material sequenced was PBMCs. This sequence was found in a human donor in good health. Some clones in this sample may be carry-over from other donors' samples. The CDR3 DNA reads TGTGCCAGCAGTGACTGGGACAGGGACCCCGGGGAGCTGTTTTTT. It translates to CASSDWDRDPGELFF.